The clone carrying this T cell receptor (beta chain) was detected many times. TCRdb fed the 5' RACE reads into MiXCR, producing one record per CDR3 protein. The sample has roughly 32,000 distinct CDR3 sequences; around 7% are singletons. Germline V gene data show CDR1 as KGHSH and CDR2 as LQKENI. The CDR3 is 14 residues long. Trimming took 6 bases from V and 3 from J, leaving 12 bases between them. The data stem from a study of early T cells in non-severe SARS-CoV-2 infection. Sequenced: whole blood. The V and J genes are TRBV18 and TRBJ1-5; D is possibly TRBD1 (5 bases). The clonotype originates from an adult who was a healthcare worker with PCR-confirmed SARS-CoV-2 infection or an uninfected control (not recorded which). This CDR3 is CASSDRDYNQPQHF. For the CDR3, the DNA is TGTGCCAGCTCCGACCGGGACTACAATCAGCCCCAGCATTTT.